This T cell receptor beta chain was retrieved from a study of blood T cells in healthy people across ages. Study-level points and caveats: Roughly linear declines in TCR beta diversity per million T cells occurred with age.

This clonotype was seen a handful of times. What it binds is not known. Through a sample-barcoded 5' primer and a J-beta primer mix, a second PCR was run for roughly 6 to 12 cycles. TCRdb reprocessed the 5' RACE reads with MiXCR, giving one entry per CDR3 protein. The sample has 760,000 or so distinct CDR3 sequences; roughly 25% are singletons. The CDR3 has 14 amino acids. In germline, CDR1 is MNHEY, CDR2 SMNVEV (reference sequence). Trimming removed 3 bases from V and 9 bases from J; junction bases left unmatched: 5. These data were also filed under a second study, of T cells of mothers and their children. According to that study: Per child, 2.5 million to 3.5 million TCR beta CDR3 reads were obtained, against over 9 million per mother.

Sequenced sample: blood. This chain connects TRBV27 to TRBJ2-1; the match to TRBD2 covers 10 bases. This clonotype was obtained from a boy between 5 and 17 years old in good health. In nucleotides, the CDR3 is TGTGCCAGCAGTTTGTCTAGCGGGAGTGCTGAGCAGTTCTTC. It encodes CASSLSSGSAEQFF.